The clone carrying this T cell receptor (beta chain) was recorded only once. Its specificity is unknown. The protocol was immunoSEQ multiplex PCR, while the TCRdb copy is restricted to in-frame clones and leaves out a portion. The sample includes 180,000 or so clones, more than 75% of them seen just once. The length of the CDR3 is 15 residues. The V end lost 5 bases, the J end lost 2 bases, and 15 bases lay between the germline ends. Germline CDR1 MNHEY, CDR2 SMNVEV (reference sequence). The data originate from a study of cytomegalovirus exposure and HLA in healthy donors. Study-level background: A later analysis reported the roughly 120 validation repertoires used the same platform as the 550 to 800 first-cohort repertoires.

General study results and limits: Most TCR sequences showed up rarely, but some public TCRs showed up in many donors.

This sequence joins TRBV27 and TRBJ1-1; D unresolved. The sequenced sample was PBMCs. This TCR derives from a man aged 25-40 years in good health and CMV-seropositive. CDR3 amino acids: CASSPRVDGNTEAFF. Written as DNA, the CDR3 is TGTGCCAGCAGTCCCCGCGTGGACGGAAACACTGAAGCTTTCTTT.